This is a list of T cell receptor beta chains from one sample in a study of blood T cell repertoires in COVID-19. Sequenced by immunoSEQ multiplex PCR; TCRdb stores in-frame clones only, minus some. The sample lists more than 85,000 clones; roughly 80% were seen once. Source material: peripheral blood. The receptors derive from an elderly woman with acute or convalescent COVID-19. Each CDR3 is given with its conserved first and last residue. The order of the fields is V gene, clone size, J gene, D gene, CDR3 protein, CDR3 DNA. D genes are given only for firm matches. Some rows have no size entry. The others give once, few or many, or a class for an expanded clone.

TRBV7-8	-	TRBJ2-5	TRBD1	CASGPGQGKQETQYF	TGTGCCAGCGGACCGGGACAGGGAAAACAAGAGACCCAGTACTTC
TRBV3-1/TRBV3-2	-	TRBJ2-5	-	CASSHRRGLETQYF	TGTGCCAGCAGCCACCGCCGCGGGCTGGAGACCCAGTACTTC
TRBV5-6	few	TRBJ1-5	-	CASTRWESGRQPQHF	TGTGCCAGCACCCGGTGGGAGTCAGGGAGGCAGCCCCAGCATTTT
TRBV24-1	-	TRBJ2-6	TRBD1	CATSEGQGTPGANVLTF	TGTGCCACCAGTGAGGGACAGGGTACCCCTGGGGCCAACGTCCTGACTTTC
TRBV4-1	few	TRBJ2-7	-	CASSQRRGGFYEQYF	TGCGCCAGCAGCCAACGGAGGGGGGGATTCTACGAGCAGTACTTC
TRBV19	many	TRBJ2-3	TRBD2	CASRGLAGGPSTDTQYF	TGTGCCAGTAGGGGACTAGCGGGGGGCCCTAGCACAGATACGCAGTATTTT
TRBV2	-	TRBJ2-5	TRBD2	CASSLDWSGGETQYF	TGTGCCAGCAGCCTGGACTGGTCCGGGGGGGAGACCCAGTACTTC
TRBV5-1	-	TRBJ2-2	-	CASSSSQGELAELFF	TGCGCCAGCAGCTCATCCCAGGGAGAACTAGCGGAGCTGTTTTTT
TRBV7-2	-	TRBJ1-1	-	CASSLSADDRAFF	TGTGCCAGCAGCTTAAGCGCAGACGATAGGGCTTTCTTT
TRBV5-1	-	TRBJ1-1	-	CASSFTGMNTEAFF	TGCGCCAGCAGCTTTACAGGAATGAACACTGAAGCTTTCTTT
TRBV12-3/TRBV12-4	-	TRBJ1-1	-	CASNGGIDTEAFF	TGTGCCAGCAACGGGGGGATAGACACTGAAGCTTTCTTT
TRBV7-9	-	TRBJ2-7	-	CASSLPGTNEQYF	TGTGCCAGCAGCTTACCTGGAACTAACGAGCAGTACTTC
TRBV3-1/TRBV3-2	-	TRBJ1-2	-	CAARGTNGYTF	TGTGCCGCAAGGGGTACGAATGGCTACACCTTC
TRBV5-1	-	TRBJ2-2	-	CASSLEPITGELFF	TGCGCCAGCAGCTTGGAGCCGATCACCGGGGAGCTGTTTTTT
TRBV19	-	TRBJ2-5	-	CASTPTTKETQYF	TGTGCCAGTACCCCTACTACCAAAGAGACCCAGTACTTC
TRBV29-1	-	TRBJ2-7	TRBD2	CSVSGPASGSSYEQYF	TGCAGCGTGTCGGGGCCGGCTAGCGGGAGCTCCTACGAGCAGTACTTC
TRBV5-1	-	TRBJ2-1	TRBD2	CASSLPGGTNEQFF	TGCGCCAGCAGCTTACCGGGAGGGACTAATGAGCAGTTCTTC
TRBV2	-	TRBJ2-1	-	CASRDYYNEQFF	TGTGCCAGCAGAGACTATTACAATGAGCAGTTCTTC
TRBV6-5	-	TRBJ2-4	-	CASSYQGGAKNIQYF	TGTGCCAGCAGTTACCAAGGGGGAGCCAAAAACATTCAGTACTTC
TRBV10-3	-	TRBJ1-4	TRBD1	CATALTGEAEKLFF	TGTGCCACCGCCCTGACAGGGGAGGCGGAAAAACTGTTTTTT
TRBV6-2/TRBV6-3	few	TRBJ1-2	-	CASSYSAAGSYGYTF	TGTGCCAGCAGTTACTCCGCAGCGGGGAGTTATGGCTACACCTTC
TRBV3-1/TRBV3-2	-	TRBJ1-1	-	CASSETVLTEAFF	TGTGCCAGCAGCGAGACAGTTCTCACTGAAGCTTTCTTT
TRBV28	-	TRBJ2-3	-	CASRSTGPTDTQYF	TGTGCCAGCAGATCGACAGGCCCCACAGATACGCAGTATTTT
TRBV11-2	-	TRBJ1-4	TRBD1	CASSFGDRGNEKLFF	TGTGCCAGCAGCTTCGGGGACAGGGGTAATGAAAAACTGTTTTTT
TRBV18	-	TRBJ2-1	TRBD1	CASSVRVDRGHNEQFF	TGTGCCAGCTCAGTAAGGGTTGACAGGGGACACAATGAGCAGTTCTTC
TRBV5-1	-	TRBJ2-7	TRBD1	CASRAGTGTHEQYF	TGCGCCAGCAGGGCCGGGACAGGGACCCACGAGCAGTACTTC
TRBV12-3/TRBV12-4	-	TRBJ1-5	-	CASSEAGNQPQHF	TGTGCCAGCTCAGAGGCCGGTAATCAGCCCCAGCATTTT
TRBV6-5	-	TRBJ1-5	-	CASRDSYSNQPQHF	TGTGCCAGCAGGGACAGTTATAGCAATCAGCCCCAGCATTTT
TRBV7-9	-	TRBJ2-3	TRBD2	CASSQLAGSVDTQYF	TGTGCCAGCAGCCAGCTAGCGGGATCGGTAGATACGCAGTATTTT
TRBV9	-	TRBJ1-2	-	CASSVAPGNYGYTF	TGTGCCAGCAGCGTAGCTCCAGGCAACTATGGCTACACCTTC
TRBV24-1	once	TRBJ2-3	TRBD2	CATSDSGGSGSPDTQYF	TGTGCCACCAGTGATTCGGGGGGTAGCGGGAGCCCAGATACGCAGTATTTT
TRBV7-2	-	TRBJ1-1	-	CASSLGWGRGGTEAFF	TGTGCCAGCAGCTTAGGGTGGGGGCGCGGGGGGACTGAAGCTTTCTTT
TRBV27	-	TRBJ1-6	-	CASSFSPTGGGADYNSPLHF	TGTGCCAGCAGCTTCTCACCGACGGGGGGGGGCGCCGACTATAATTCACCCCTCCACTTT
TRBV5-6	-	TRBJ1-1	-	CASSFQTGANTEAFF	TGTGCCAGCAGCTTCCAGACAGGTGCGAACACTGAAGCTTTCTTT
TRBV9	-	TRBJ2-1	TRBD2	CASSVNPGGSYNEQFF	TGTGCCAGCAGCGTAAACCCGGGAGGCTCCTACAATGAGCAGTTCTTC
TRBV28	-	TRBJ1-2	TRBD1	CASRSGQGNGYTF	TGTGCCAGCAGATCCGGACAGGGTAACGGCTACACCTTC
TRBV7-6	-	TRBJ1-5	TRBD1	CASSPTGNQPQHF	TGTGCCAGCAGCCCGACAGGGAATCAGCCCCAGCATTTT
TRBV5-4	-	TRBJ2-7	TRBD1	CASSGGQATYEQYF	TGTGCCAGCAGCGGCGGACAGGCGACATACGAGCAGTACTTC